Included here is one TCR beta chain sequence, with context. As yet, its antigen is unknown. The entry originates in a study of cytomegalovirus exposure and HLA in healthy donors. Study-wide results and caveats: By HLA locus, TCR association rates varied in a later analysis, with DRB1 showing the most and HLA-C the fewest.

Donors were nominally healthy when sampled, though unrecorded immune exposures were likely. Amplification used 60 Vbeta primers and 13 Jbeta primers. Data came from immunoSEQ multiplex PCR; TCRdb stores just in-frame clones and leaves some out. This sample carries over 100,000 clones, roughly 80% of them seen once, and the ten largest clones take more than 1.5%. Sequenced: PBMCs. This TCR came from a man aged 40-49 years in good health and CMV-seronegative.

CDR3 nucleotides: TGCGCCAGCAGCCCCCCTAGCGGGGGGAACACCGGGGAGCTGTTTTTT. Translated: CASSPPSGGNTGELFF. The chain links TRBV5-1 to TRBJ2-2, with 10 bases identical to TRBD2. The CDR3 has 16 residues. The germline V gene has CDR1 SGHRS and CDR2 YFSETQ. The junction had 4 bases not matched to a gene; V was cut back by 4 bases and J by 1 base.